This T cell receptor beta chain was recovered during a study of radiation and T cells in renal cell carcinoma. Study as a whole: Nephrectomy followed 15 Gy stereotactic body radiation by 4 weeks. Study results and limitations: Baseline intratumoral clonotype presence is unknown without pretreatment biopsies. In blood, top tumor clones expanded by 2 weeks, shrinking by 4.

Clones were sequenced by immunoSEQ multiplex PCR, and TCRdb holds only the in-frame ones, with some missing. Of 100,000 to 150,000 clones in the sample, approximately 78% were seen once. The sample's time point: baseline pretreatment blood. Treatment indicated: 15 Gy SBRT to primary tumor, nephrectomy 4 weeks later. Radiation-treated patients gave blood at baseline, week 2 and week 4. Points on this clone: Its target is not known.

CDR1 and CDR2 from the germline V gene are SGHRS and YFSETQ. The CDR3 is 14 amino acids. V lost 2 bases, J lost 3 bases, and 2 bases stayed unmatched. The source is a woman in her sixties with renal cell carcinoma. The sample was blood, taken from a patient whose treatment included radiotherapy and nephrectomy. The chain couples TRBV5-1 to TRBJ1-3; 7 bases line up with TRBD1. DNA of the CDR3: TGCGCCAGCAGCTTTCAGGGGGATGGAAACACCATATATTTT. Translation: CASSFQGDGNTIYF.